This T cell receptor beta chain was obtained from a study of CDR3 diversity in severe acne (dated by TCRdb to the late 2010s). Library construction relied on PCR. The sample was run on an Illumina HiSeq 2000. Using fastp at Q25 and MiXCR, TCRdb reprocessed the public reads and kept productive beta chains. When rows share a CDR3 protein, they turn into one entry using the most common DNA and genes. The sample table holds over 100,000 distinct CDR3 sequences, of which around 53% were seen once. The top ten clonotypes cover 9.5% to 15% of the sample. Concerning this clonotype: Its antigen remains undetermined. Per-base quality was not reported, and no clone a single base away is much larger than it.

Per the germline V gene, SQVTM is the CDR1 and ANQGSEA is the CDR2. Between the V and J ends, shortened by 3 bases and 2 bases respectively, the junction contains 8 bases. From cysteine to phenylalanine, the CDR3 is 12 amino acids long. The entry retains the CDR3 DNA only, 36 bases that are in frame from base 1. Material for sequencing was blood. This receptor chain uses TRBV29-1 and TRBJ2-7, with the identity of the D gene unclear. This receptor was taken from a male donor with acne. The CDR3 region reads CSVEGTPYEQYF. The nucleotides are TGCAGCGTTGAGGGCACCCCCTACGAGCAGTACTTC.